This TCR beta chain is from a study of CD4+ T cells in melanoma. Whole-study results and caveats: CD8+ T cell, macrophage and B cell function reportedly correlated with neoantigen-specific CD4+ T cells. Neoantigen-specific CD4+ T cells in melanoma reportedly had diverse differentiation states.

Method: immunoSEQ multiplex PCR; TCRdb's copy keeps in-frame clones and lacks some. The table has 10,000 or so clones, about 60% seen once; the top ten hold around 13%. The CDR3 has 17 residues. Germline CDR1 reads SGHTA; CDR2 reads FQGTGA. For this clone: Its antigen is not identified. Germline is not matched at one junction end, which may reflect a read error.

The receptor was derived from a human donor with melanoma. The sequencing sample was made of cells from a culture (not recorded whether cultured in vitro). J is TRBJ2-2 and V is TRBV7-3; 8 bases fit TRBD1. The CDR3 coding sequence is TGTGCCAGCAGCTCCTCCCCGGACAGGGCGAACGCCGGGGAGCTGTTTTTT. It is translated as CASSSSPDRANAGELFF.